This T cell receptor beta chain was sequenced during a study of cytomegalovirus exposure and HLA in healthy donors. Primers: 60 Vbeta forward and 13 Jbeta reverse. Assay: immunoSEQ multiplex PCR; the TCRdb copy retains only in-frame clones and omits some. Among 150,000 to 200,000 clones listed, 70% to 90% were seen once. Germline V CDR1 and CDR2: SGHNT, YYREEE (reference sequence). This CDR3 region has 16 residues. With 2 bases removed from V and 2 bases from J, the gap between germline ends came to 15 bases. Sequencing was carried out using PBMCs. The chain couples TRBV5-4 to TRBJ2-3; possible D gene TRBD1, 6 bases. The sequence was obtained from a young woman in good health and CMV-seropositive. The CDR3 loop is CASSLAGARTTDTQYF. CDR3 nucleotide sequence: TGTGCCAGCAGCTTAGCAGGGGCTCGGACCACAGATACGCAGTATTTT. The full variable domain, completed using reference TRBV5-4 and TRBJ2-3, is ETGVTQSPTHLIKTRGQQVTLRCSSQSGHNTVSWYQQALGQGPQFIFQYYREEENGRGNFPPRFSGLQFPNYSSELNVNALELDDSALYLCASSLAGARTTDTQYFGPGTRLTVL.